This entry concerns a single T cell receptor (beta chain). TCRdb's copy holds only in-frame clones and misses some; the assay was immunoSEQ multiplex PCR. The sample includes more than 45,000 clones, roughly 89% seen only once; the top ten take around half. Germline V gene sequence: CDR1 SGHAT, CDR2 FQNNGV. The CDR3 loop spans 15 amino acids. The junction had 6 bases not matched to a gene; V was cut back by 5 bases and J by 1 base. The data were obtained in a study of OX40 agonist ivuxolimab in advanced cancers. Study context: Prior therapy, whether anti-PD-1, anti-PD-L1 or anti-CTLA-4, was allowed, and roughly 44% had some.

The genes are TRBV11-2 and TRBJ2-3; 7 bases agree with TRBD1. The sample here was CD4+ or CD8+ T cells sorted from blood, taken in a trial of the OX40 agonist ivuxolimab. This clonotype originated in an adult with an advanced solid tumor such as melanoma, head and neck, liver or kidney cancer. CDR3 DNA: TGTGCCAGCAGCGACCGGGACAGCGGCACAGATACGCAGTATTTT. Protein sequence: CASSDRDSGTDTQYF.